The sequence of this TCR beta chain was determined in a study of cytomegalovirus exposure and HLA in healthy donors. For this clone: Antigen unknown.

The length of the CDR3 is 16 residues. V shed 5 bases and J 2 bases; nucleotides not matched to a gene: 12. The germline gives CDR1 MDHEN, CDR2 SYDVKM. Overall study results and limits: Relative to equally common others, HLA-associated TCR beta chains showed greater clonal expansion in a later analysis.

The study ran its PCR with 60 Vbeta and 13 Jbeta primers. Sequenced by immunoSEQ multiplex PCR; TCRdb stores in-frame clones only, minus some. The repertoire has 150,000 to 200,000 clones, about four fifths of them found once; the top ten carry 4.1%. The source of this sequence is a man aged 50-60 years in good health and CMV-seropositive. Material: PBMCs. The rearrangement links TRBV28 to TRBJ2-7, with 7 nucleotides matching TRBD1. CDR3: CASSPLQGRMAYEQYF. In nucleotides, the CDR3 is TGTGCCAGCAGTCCCCTACAGGGGAGAATGGCCTACGAGCAGTACTTC.